These T cell receptor beta chains were read from a single sample in a study of T cell repertoires in cytomegalovirus infection. TCRdb reprocessed the reads via MiXCR and lists one record per CDR3 protein. The table shows about 740,000 distinct CDR3 sequences, with about a third occurring only once. The sample taken for sequencing was PBMCs. Every receptor here comes from a human donor in good health (CMV status not recorded). Some clones in this sample may be carry-over from other donors' samples. The CDR3 runs from the conserved cysteine through the conserved F or W. Each record gives: clone size, J gene, V gene, D gene, CDR3 protein, CDR3 DNA. D genes are given only for firm matches. Expanded clones are given a class, and other clones once, few, many or no size at all.

>-|TRBJ2-7|TRBV19|TRBD2
CASSRTSGGAYEQYF
TGTGCCAGTAGTCGAACAAGCGGGGGAGCCTACGAGCAGTACTTC
>few|TRBJ1-2|TRBV2|-
CASSVSTPNYGYTF
TGTGCCAGCAGTGTATCCACACCTAACTATGGCTACACCTTC
>-|TRBJ1-1|TRBV6-5|-
CASYRAMNTEAFF
TGTGCCAGCTACAGGGCGATGAACACTGAAGCTTTCTTT
>-|TRBJ1-2|TRBV28|-
CASSSWEIYGYTF
TGTGCCAGCAGTTCCTGGGAAATCTATGGCTACACCTTC
>few|TRBJ2-3|TRBV11-2|TRBD1
CASSHRSGTGGVDTQYF
TGTGCCAGCAGCCATAGATCCGGGACAGGGGGCGTGGATACGCAGTATTTT
>-|TRBJ2-5|TRBV5-8|-
CASRPQTYQETQYF
TGTGCCAGCAGGCCACAAACGTACCAAGAGACCCAGTACTTC
>-|TRBJ1-2|TRBV7-2|-
CASSLLIRGGPIGYTF
TGTGCCAGCAGCTTACTAATCCGCGGGGGCCCCATCGGCTACACCTTC
>-|TRBJ1-6|TRBV6-8|-
CASSYLQAPLNSPLHF
TGTGCCAGCAGTTACCTACAGGCCCCCCTGAATTCACCCCTCCACTTT
>few|TRBJ1-3|TRBV6-1|TRBD1
CASTTGNSGNTIYF
TGTGCCAGCACGACAGGGAACTCTGGAAACACCATATATTTT
>few|TRBJ2-2|TRBV6-5|TRBD2
CASSYNSGRGTGELFF
TGTGCCAGCAGTTATAATAGCGGGAGAGGGACCGGGGAGCTGTTTTTT
>many|TRBJ1-1|TRBV7-6|-
CASRQADAGQNTEAFF
TGTGCCAGCAGGCAAGCGGACGCCGGGCAAAACACTGAAGCTTTCTTT
>-|TRBJ2-4|TRBV19|TRBD2
CASSPQTASGRDWAKNIQYF
TGTGCCAGTAGCCCCCAAACGGCTAGCGGGAGGGATTGGGCCAAAAACATTCAGTACTTC
>-|TRBJ2-2|TRBV10-3|-
CAIKGNTGELFF
TGTGCCATCAAGGGGAACACCGGGGAGCTGTTTTTT
>-|TRBJ1-5|TRBV12-3/TRBV12-4|-
CASSLWGGPQHF
TGTGCCAGCAGTTTATGGGGTGGGCCCCAGCATTTT
>-|TRBJ1-5|TRBV6-5|-
CASSYSGWQPQHF
TGTGCCAGCAGTTACTCGGGGTGGCAGCCCCAGCATTTT
>few|TRBJ2-7|TRBV12-3/TRBV12-4|-
CASSDPARYEQYF
TGTGCCAGCAGTGACCCTGCCCGCTACGAGCAGTACTTC
>-|TRBJ2-5|TRBV7-2|TRBD2
CASSLADVGETQYF
TGTGCCAGCTCTCTAGCGGACGTTGGGGAGACCCAGTACTTC
>-|TRBJ2-1|TRBV19|TRBD2
CASSISTSGRNEQFF
TGTGCCAGTAGTATCTCGACTAGCGGGAGAAATGAGCAGTTCTTC
>few|TRBJ2-2|TRBV7-2|-
CASSLAPAGNTGELFF
TGTGCCAGCAGCTTAGCCCCAGCGGGGAACACCGGGGAGCTGTTTTTT
>few|TRBJ1-2|TRBV12-3/TRBV12-4|TRBD1
CASSLATGGSYGYTF
TGTGCCAGCAGTTTGGCAACAGGGGGCAGCTATGGCTACACCTTC
>many|TRBJ2-2|TRBV11-3|TRBD2
CASSRSAGDTGELFF
TGTGCCAGCTCACGGTCAGCGGGGGACACCGGGGAGCTGTTTTTT
>few|TRBJ2-3|TRBV20-1|-
CSARQGPSTDTQYF
TGCAGTGCTAGACAGGGTCCTAGCACAGATACGCAGTATTTT
>few|TRBJ1-4|TRBV6-5|-
CASSYGTGHEKLFF
TGTGCCAGCAGTTACGGGACTGGGCATGAAAAACTGTTTTTT
>-|TRBJ2-3|TRBV9|-
CASSPPTGDGTDTQYF
TGTGCCAGCAGCCCCCCGACTGGCGACGGCACAGATACGCAGTATTTT
>-|TRBJ2-7|TRBV11-2|-
CASTPRHEQYF
TGTGCCAGCACCCCTCGGCACGAGCAGTACTTC
>few|TRBJ2-7|TRBV2|-
CASSDGFREQYF
TGTGCCAGCAGTGACGGCTTCCGCGAGCAGTACTTC
>few|TRBJ2-1|TRBV7-9|TRBD2
CASSFGLAGGPKKQFF
TGTGCCAGCAGCTTCGGACTAGCGGGAGGGCCCAAAAAGCAGTTCTTC
>-|TRBJ1-5|TRBV19|-
CASSIDRASNQPQHF
TGTGCCAGTAGTATAGATAGGGCGAGCAATCAGCCCCAGCATTTT
>few|TRBJ2-5|TRBV28|TRBD1
CASIRQGAGETQYF
TGTGCCAGCATCAGACAGGGGGCGGGGGAGACCCAGTACTTC
>-|TRBJ2-5|TRBV27|-
CASSFFCGPLQETQYF
TGTGCCAGCAGTTTCTTCTGCGGTCCTCTCCAAGAGACCCAGTACTTC
>few|TRBJ2-5|TRBV28|-
CASSLVPPSRPQETQYF
TGTGCCAGCAGTTTAGTCCCTCCTTCGCGGCCCCAAGAGACCCAGTACTTC
>-|TRBJ2-1|TRBV27|-
CASSFWAQEYYEQFF
TGTGCCAGCAGTTTTTGGGCACAAGAGTACTATGAGCAGTTCTTC
>-|TRBJ1-3|TRBV4-1|-
CASSQLIGRSGNTIYF
TGCGCCAGCAGCCAGCTTATAGGCCGCTCTGGAAACACCATATATTTT
>-|TRBJ2-7|TRBV24-1|TRBD2
CATAAGENGEQYF
TGTGCCACCGCGGCGGGGGAAAACGGCGAGCAGTACTTC
>few|TRBJ2-7|TRBV7-8|-
CASSSPRGNYEQYF
TGTGCCAGCAGCTCTCCCCGGGGGAACTACGAGCAGTACTTC
>many|TRBJ2-5|TRBV7-2|-
CASSLAASRTQYF
TGTGCCAGCAGCTTAGCGGCTAGTCGGACCCAGTACTTC
>many|TRBJ2-2|TRBV28|-
CASSSLTGELFF
TGTGCCAGCAGCAGTCTCACCGGGGAGCTGTTTTTT
>-|TRBJ1-2|TRBV7-2|TRBD1
CASSIGTGRGYTF
TGTGCCAGCAGCATCGGGACAGGACGTGGCTACACCTTC
>-|TRBJ1-2|TRBV7-2|-
CASSSPGGGFYGYTF
TGTGCCAGCAGCTCCCCTGGGGGGGGGTTCTATGGCTACACCTTC
>few|TRBJ2-5|TRBV4-2|TRBD2
CASSQDRLAGTETQYF
TGTGCCAGCAGCCAAGATCGCCTAGCGGGGACGGAGACCCAGTACTTC
>few|TRBJ2-3|TRBV10-3|TRBD2
CAISTPGTSDTDTQYF
TGTGCCATCAGTACCCCCGGGACTAGCGACACAGATACGCAGTATTTT
>few|TRBJ1-1|TRBV12-3/TRBV12-4|-
CASSKANTGTTF
TGTGCCAGCAGCAAAGCGAACACAGGAACGACATTT
>few|TRBJ1-2|TRBV6-6|-
CASKGYGVYGYTF
TGTGCCAGCAAGGGGTATGGGGTCTATGGCTACACCTTC
>few|TRBJ1-3|TRBV7-2|-
CASSLGSRSSGNTIYF
TGTGCCAGCAGCTTAGGCTCGAGAAGCTCTGGAAACACCATATATTTT
>-|TRBJ2-5|TRBV11-2|TRBD1
CASSLGVFGRGRSQETQYF
TGTGCCAGCAGCTTAGGGGTATTCGGCAGGGGGCGCAGTCAGGAGACCCAGTACTTC
>once|TRBJ2-7|TRBV29-1|-
CSAAVVGPYEQYF
TGCAGCGCGGCGGTCGTAGGGCCCTACGAGCAGTACTTC
>-|TRBJ2-7|TRBV28|TRBD2
CASSFGAGDSYEQYF
TGTGCCAGCAGTTTTGGAGCGGGGGACTCCTACGAGCAGTACTTC
>few|TRBJ1-4|TRBV7-6|-
CASSRLNNEKLFF
TGTGCCAGCAGCCGACTGAACAATGAAAAACTGTTTTTT
>-|TRBJ1-3|TRBV7-3|TRBD1
CASSLGQAATIYF
TGTGCCAGCAGCTTAGGACAGGCGGCCACCATATATTTT
>many|TRBJ2-6|TRBV7-2|-
CASSRLYRRQGAVYSGANVLTF
TGTGCCAGCAGCCGATTATACCGTCGGCAGGGAGCCGTCTACTCTGGGGCCAACGTCCTGACTTTC
>-|TRBJ1-1|TRBV12-3/TRBV12-4|-
CASSLKAGRLNTEAFF
TGTGCCAGCAGTTTAAAGGCAGGGAGGTTGAACACTGAAGCTTTCTTT
>-|TRBJ2-7|TRBV29-1|-
CSVRGFMSRDEQYF
TGCAGCGTTAGGGGCTTTATGAGCCGGGACGAGCAGTACTTC
>few|TRBJ1-1|TRBV25-1|-
CASSELKEQHTEAFF
TGTGCCAGCAGTGAATTAAAGGAACAGCACACTGAAGCTTTCTTT
>-|TRBJ1-5|TRBV27|-
CASSPGSLAGPQHF
TGTGCCAGCAGTCCGGGAAGCCTAGCGGGGCCCCAGCATTTT
>-|TRBJ1-5|TRBV5-3|-
CASSPSFGTLNQPQHF
TGTGCCAGCAGCCCGTCTTTCGGGACCTTGAATCAGCCCCAGCATTTT
>many|TRBJ1-6|TRBV6-1|TRBD1
CASSWTGVASPLHF
TGTGCCAGCAGCTGGACAGGAGTCGCTTCACCCCTCCACTTT